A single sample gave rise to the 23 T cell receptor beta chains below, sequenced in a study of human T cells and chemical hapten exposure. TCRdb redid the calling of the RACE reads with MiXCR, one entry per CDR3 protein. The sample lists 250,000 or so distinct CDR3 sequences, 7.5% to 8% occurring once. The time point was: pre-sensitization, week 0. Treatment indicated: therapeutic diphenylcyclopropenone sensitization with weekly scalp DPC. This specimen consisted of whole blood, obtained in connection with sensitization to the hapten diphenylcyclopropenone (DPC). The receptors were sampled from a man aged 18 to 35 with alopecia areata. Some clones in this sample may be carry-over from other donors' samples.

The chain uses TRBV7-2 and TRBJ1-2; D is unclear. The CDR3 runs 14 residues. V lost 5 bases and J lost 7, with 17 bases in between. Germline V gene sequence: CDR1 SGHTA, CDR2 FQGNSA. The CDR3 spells CASSLPLETPGYTF. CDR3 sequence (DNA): TGTGCCAGCAGCCTACCCCTAGAAACTCCTGGCTACACCTTC.

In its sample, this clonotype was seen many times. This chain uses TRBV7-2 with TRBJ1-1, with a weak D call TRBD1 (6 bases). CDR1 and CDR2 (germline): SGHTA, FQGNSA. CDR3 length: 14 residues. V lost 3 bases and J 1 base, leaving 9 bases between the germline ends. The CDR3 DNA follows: TGTGCCAGCAGCTTGTACAGGGCGAACACTGAAGCTTTCTTT. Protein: CASSLYRANTEAFF.

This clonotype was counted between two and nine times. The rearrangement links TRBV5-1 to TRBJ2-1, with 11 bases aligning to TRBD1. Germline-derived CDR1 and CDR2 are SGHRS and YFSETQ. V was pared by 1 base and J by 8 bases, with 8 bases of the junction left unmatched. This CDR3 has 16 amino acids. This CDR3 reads CASSLRGQGVIHEQFF. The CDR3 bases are TGCGCCAGCAGCTTGAGGGGACAGGGGGTTATACATGAGCAGTTCTTC. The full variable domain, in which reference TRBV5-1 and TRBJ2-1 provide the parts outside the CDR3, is KAGVTQTPRYLIKTRGQQVTLSCSPISGHRSVSWYQQTPGQGLQFLFEYFSETQRNKGNFPGRFSGRQFSNSRSEMNVSTLELGDSALYLCASSLRGQGVIHEQFFGPGTRLTVL.

The CDR3 is CASSLVGATEAFF. The CDR3 DNA follows: TGTGCCAGCAGCTTGGTAGGGGCTACTGAAGCTTTCTTT. J is TRBJ1-1 and V is TRBV5-6; tentative D call: TRBD1 (5 bases). Trimming left V 0 bases short and J 5 bases short, with 8 bases between. The CDR3 covers 13 residues. Germline V gene data show CDR1 as SGHDT and CDR2 as YYEEEE.

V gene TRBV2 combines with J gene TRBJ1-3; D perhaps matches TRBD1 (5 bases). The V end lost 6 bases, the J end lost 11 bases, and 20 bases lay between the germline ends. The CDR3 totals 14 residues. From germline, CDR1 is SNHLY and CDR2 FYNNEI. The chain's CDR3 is CASRTPGAFRPIYF. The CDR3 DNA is TGTGCCAGCAGGACGCCCGGGGCGTTTCGTCCCATATATTTT.

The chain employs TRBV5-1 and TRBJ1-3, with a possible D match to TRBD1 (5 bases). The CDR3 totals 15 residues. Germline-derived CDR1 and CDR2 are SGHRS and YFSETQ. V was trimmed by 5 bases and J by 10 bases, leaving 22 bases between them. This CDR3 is CASSSTGSREVTIYF. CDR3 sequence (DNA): TGCGCCAGCAGTTCTACCGGGAGCAGGGAAGTGACCATATATTTT.

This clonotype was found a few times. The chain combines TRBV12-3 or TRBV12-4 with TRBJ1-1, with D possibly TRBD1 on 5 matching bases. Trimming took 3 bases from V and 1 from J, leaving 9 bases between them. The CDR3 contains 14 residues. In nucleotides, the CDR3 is TGTGCCAGCAGTTTCAGGGTGGGGAACACTGAAGCTTTCTTT. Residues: CASSFRVGNTEAFF.

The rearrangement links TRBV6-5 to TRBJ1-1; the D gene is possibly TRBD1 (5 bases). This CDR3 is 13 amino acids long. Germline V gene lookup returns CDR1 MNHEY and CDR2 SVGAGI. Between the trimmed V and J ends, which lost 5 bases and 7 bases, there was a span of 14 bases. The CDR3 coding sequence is TGTGCCAGCAGTGAAGCAGTGACAGTTGAAGCTTTCTTT. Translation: CASSEAVTVEAFF.

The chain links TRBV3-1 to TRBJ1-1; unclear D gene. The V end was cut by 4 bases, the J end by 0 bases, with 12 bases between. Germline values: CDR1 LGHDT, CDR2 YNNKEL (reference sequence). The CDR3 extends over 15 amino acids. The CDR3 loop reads CASSRLRPLNTEAFF. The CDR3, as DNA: TGTGCCAGCAGCCGGTTACGGCCCTTGAACACTGAAGCTTTCTTT.

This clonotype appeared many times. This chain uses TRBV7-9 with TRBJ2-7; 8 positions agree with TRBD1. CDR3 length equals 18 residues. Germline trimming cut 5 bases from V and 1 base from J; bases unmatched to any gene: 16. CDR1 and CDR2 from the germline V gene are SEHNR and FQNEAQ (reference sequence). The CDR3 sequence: CASSRIFDRGQSSYEQYV. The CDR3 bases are TGTGCCAGCAGCCGCATCTTTGACAGGGGCCAATCTTCCTACGAGCAGTACGTC.

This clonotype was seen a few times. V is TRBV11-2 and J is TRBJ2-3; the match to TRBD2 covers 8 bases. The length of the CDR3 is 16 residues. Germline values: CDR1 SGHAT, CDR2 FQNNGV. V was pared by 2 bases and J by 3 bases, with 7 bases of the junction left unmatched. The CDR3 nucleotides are TGTGCCAGCAGCTTACTAGCGGGTATAGGGACAGATACGCAGTATTTT. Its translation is CASSLLAGIGTDTQYF.

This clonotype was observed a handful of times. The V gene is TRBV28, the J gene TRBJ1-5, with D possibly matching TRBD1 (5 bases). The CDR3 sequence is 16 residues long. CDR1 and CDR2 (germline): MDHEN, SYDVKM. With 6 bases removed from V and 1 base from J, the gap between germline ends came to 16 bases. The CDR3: CASSRHGGLSNQPQHF. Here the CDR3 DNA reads TGTGCCAGCAGCAGACATGGGGGTCTAAGCAATCAGCCCCAGCATTTT.

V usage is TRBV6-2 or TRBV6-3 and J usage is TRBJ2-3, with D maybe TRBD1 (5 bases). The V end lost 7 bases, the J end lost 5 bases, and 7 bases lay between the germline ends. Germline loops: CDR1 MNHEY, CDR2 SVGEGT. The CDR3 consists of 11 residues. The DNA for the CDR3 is TGTGCCAGCACCAGGGAAGATACGCAGTATTTT. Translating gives CASTREDTQYF.

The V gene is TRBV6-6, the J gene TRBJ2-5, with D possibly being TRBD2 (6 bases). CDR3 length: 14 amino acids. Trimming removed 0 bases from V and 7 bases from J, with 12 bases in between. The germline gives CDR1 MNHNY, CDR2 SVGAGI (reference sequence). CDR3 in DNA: TGTGCCAGCAGTTACTCCCTCGGGGGAAGGACCCAGTACTTC. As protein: CASSYSLGGRTQYF.

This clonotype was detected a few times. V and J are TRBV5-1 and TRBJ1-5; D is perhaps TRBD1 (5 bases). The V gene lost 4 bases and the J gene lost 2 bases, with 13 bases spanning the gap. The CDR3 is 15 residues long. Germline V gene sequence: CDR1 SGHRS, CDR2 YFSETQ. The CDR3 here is CASSLDGDRNQPQHF. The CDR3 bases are TGCGCCAGCAGCCTTGACGGGGACCGCAATCAGCCCCAGCATTTT. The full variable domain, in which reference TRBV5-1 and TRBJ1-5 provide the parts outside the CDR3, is KAGVTQTPRYLIKTRGQQVTLSCSPISGHRSVSWYQQTPGQGLQFLFEYFSETQRNKGNFPGRFSGRQFSNSRSEMNVSTLELGDSALYLCASSLDGDRNQPQHFGDGTRLSIL.

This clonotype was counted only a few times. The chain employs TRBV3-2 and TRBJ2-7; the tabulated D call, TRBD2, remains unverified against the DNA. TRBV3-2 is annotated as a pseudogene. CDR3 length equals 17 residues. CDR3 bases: TGTGCCAGCAGCCAAGGACTAGCGGGGCCTAGCTCCTACGAGCAGTACGTC. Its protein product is CASSQGLAGPSSYEQYV.

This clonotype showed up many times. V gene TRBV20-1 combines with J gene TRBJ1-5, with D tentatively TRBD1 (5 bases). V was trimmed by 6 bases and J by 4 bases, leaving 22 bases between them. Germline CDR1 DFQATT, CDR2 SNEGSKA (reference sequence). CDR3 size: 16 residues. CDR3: CSAEPTGQGRNQPQHF. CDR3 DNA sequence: TGCAGTGCCGAACCCACCGGGCAGGGTCGGAATCAGCCCCAGCATTTT.

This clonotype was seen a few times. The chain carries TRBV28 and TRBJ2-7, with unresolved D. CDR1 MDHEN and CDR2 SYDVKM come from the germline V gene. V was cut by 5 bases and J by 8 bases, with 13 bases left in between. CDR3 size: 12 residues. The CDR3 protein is CASSPGGSQQYF. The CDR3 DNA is TGTGCCAGCAGTCCCGGCGGCAGCCAGCAGTACTTC. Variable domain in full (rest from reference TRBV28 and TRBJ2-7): DVKVTQSSRYLVKRTGEKVFLECVQDMDHENMFWYRQDPGLGLRLIYFSYDVKMKEKGDIPEGYSVSREKKERFSLILESASTNQTSMYLCASSPGGSQQYFGPGTRLTVT.

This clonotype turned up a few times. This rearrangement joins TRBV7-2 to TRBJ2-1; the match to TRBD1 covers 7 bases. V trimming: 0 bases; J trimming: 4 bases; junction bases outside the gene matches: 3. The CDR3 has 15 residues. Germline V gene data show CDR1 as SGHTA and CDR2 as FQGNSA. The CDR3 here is CASSLAQGRYNEQFF. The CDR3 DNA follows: TGTGCCAGCAGCTTAGCACAGGGGCGATACAATGAGCAGTTCTTC.

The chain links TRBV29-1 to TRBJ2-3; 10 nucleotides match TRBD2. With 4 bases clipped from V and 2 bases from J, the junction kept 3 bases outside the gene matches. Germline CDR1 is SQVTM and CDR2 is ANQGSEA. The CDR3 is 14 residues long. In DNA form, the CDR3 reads TGCAGCGTTGTAGCGGGGGGACTCACAGATACGCAGTATTTT. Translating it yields CSVVAGGLTDTQYF.

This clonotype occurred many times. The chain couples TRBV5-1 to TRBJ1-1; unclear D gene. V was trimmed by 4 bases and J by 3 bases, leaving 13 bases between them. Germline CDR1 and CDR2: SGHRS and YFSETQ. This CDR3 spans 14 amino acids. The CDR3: CASSPAGPHTEAFF. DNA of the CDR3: TGCGCCAGCAGCCCGGCTGGGCCGCACACTGAAGCTTTCTTT.

This CDR3 is CASSLLTGRHTEAFF. CDR3 DNA sequence: TGTGCCAGCAGCTTACTAACAGGACGTCACACTGAAGCTTTCTTT. This chain connects TRBV11-2 to TRBJ1-1, with a tentative D call TRBD1 (5 bases). The CDR3 runs to 15 residues. The germline CDR1 and CDR2 sequences are SGHAT and FQNNGV. Deletions cut 2 bases from V and 3 bases from J, with 13 bases between.

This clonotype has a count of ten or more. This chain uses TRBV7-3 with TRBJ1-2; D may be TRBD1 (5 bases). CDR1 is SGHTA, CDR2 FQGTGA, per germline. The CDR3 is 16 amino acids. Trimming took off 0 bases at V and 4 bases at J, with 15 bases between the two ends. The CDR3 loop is CASSLTGSGILYGYTF. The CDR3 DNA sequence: TGTGCCAGCAGCTTAACGGGATCAGGGATCCTCTATGGCTACACCTTC.